The 2 T cell receptor beta chains presented below share a single source sample, sequenced in a study of immune evolution from preneoplasia to lung adenocarcinoma. Method: immunoSEQ multiplex PCR; TCRdb's copy keeps in-frame clones and lacks some. Of some 6,200 clones listed, roughly 77% are singletons. The sequencing sample was made of FFPE adjacent normal lung tissue. These receptor sequences come from a person aged 60-79 years with lung adenocarcinoma.

The rearrangement uses TRBV10-3 and TRBJ2-2; D may be TRBD1 (5 bases). V was shortened by 0 bases and J by 6 bases, with 5 bases between the two germline ends. From germline, CDR1 is ENHRY and CDR2 SYGVKD. The CDR3 consists of 13 residues. The CDR3: CAISESGAGELFF. As DNA, the CDR3 is TGTGCCATCAGTGAGTCAGGGGCCGGGGAGCTGTTTTTT.

This chain joins TRBV9 and TRBJ1-6; D might be TRBD1 (6 bases). This CDR3 spans 17 amino acids. Germline lookup yields CDR1 SGDLS and CDR2 YYNGEE. Deletions cut 4 bases from V and 7 bases from J, with 21 bases between. Here the CDR3 reads CASSPIYETGWNSPLHF. The CDR3 nucleotides are TGTGCCAGCAGCCCCATCTATGAGACAGGATGGAATTCACCCCTCCACTTT. Complete variable domain (other parts from reference TRBV9 and TRBJ1-6): DSGVTQTPKHLITATGQRVTLRCSPRSGDLSVYWYQQSLDQGLQFLIQYYNGEERAKGNILERFSAQQFPDLHSELNLSSLELGDSALYFCASSPIYETGWNSPLHFGNGTRLTVT.